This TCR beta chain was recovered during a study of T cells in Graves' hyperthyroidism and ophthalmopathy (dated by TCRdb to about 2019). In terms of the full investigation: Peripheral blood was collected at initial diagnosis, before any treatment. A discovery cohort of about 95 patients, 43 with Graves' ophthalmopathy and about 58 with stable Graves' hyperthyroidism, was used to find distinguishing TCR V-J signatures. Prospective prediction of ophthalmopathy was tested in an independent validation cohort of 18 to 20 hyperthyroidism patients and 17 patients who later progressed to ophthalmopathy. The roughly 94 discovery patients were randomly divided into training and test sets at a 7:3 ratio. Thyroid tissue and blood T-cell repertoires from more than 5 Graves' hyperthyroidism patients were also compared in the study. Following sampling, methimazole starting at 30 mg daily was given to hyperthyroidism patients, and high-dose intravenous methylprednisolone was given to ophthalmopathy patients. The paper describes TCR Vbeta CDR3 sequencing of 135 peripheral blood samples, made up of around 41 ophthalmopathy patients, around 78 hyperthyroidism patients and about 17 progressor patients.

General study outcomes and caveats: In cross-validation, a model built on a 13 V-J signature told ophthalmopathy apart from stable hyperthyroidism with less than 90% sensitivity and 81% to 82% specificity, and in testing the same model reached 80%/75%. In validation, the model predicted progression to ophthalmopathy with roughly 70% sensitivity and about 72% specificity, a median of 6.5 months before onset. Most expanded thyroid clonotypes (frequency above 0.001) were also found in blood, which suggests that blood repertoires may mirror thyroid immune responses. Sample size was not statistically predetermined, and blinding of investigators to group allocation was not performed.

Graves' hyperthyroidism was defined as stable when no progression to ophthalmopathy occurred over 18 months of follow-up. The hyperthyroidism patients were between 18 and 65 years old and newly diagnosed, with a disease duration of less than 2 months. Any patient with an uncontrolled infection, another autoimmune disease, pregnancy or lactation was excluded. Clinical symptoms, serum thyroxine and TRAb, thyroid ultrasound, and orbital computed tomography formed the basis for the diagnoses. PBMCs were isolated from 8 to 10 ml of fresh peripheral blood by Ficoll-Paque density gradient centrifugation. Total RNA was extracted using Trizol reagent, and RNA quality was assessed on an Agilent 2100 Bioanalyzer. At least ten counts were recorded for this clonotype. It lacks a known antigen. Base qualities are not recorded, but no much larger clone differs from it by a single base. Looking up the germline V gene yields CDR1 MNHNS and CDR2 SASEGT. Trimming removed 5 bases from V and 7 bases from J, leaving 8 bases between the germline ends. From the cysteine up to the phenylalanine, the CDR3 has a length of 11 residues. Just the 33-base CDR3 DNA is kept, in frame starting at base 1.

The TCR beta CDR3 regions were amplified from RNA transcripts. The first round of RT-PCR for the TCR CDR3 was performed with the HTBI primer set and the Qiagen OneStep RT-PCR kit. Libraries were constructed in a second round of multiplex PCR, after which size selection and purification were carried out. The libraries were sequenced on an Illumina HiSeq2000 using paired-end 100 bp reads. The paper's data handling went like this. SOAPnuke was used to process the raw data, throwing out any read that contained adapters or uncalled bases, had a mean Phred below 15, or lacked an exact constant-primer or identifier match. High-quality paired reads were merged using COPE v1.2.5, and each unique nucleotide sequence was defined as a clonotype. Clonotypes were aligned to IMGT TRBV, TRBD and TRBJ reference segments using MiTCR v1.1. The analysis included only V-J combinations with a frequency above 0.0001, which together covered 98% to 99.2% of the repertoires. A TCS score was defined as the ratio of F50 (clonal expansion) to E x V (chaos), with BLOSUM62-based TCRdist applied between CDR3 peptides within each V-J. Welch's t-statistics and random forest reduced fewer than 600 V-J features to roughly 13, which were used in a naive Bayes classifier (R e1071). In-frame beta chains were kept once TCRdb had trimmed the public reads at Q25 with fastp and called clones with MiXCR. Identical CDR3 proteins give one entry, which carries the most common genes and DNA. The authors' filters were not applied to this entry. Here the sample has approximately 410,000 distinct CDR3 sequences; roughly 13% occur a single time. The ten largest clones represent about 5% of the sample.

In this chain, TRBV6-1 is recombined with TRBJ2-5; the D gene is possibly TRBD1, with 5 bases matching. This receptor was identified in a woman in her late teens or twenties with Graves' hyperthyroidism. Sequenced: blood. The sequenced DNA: TGTGCCAGCAGTTATAGGGGGACCCAGTACTTC. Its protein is CASSYRGTQYF.